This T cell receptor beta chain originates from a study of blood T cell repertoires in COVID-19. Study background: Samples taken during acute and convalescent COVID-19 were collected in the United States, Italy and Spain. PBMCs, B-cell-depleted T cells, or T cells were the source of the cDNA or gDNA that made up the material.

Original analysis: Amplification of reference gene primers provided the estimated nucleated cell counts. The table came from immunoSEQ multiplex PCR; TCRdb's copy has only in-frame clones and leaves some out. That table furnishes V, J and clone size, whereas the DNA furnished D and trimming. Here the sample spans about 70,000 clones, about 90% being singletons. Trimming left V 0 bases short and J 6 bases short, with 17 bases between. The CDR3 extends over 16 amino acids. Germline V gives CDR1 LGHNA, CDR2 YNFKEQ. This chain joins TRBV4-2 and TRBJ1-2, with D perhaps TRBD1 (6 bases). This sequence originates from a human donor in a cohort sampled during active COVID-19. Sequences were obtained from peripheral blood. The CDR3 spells CASSQDIGGGGNGYTF. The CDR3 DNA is TGTGCCAGCAGCCAAGATATTGGGGGGGGCGGCAATGGCTACACCTTC.